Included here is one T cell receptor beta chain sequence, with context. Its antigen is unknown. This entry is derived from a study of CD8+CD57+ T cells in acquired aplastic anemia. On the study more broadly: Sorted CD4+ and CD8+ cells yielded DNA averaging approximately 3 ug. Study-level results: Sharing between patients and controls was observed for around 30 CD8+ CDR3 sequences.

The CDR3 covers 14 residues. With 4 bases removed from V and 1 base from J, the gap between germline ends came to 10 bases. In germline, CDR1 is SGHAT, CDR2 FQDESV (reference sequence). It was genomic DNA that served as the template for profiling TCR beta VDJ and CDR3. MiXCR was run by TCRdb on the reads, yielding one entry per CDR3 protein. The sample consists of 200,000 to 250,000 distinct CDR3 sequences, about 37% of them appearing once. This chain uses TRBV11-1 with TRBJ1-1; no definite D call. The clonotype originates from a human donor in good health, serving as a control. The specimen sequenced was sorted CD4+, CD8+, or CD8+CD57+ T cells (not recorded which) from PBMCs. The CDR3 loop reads CASSSTRQNTEAFF. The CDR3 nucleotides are TGTGCCAGCAGCTCCACTCGACAGAACACTGAAGCTTTCTTT.